These 5 T cell receptor beta chains were sequenced from one sample in a study of blood T cells in healthy people across ages (dated by TCRdb to about 2015). Libraries were prepared through 5' RACE. The sequencer listed for this sample is Illumina HiSeq 2500. A second roughly 7 to 11 cycle PCR used a sample-barcoded 5' primer and a J-beta primer mix. In-frame beta chains were kept once TCRdb had trimmed the public reads at Q25 with fastp and called clones with MiXCR. Entries that share a CDR3 protein sequence are merged under the most common genes and DNA. The sample yields about 810,000 distinct CDR3 sequences; around 36% were counted once. The ten largest clones take up 10% to 15% of the sample. The sequenced material came from blood. The receptors derive from a man aged 18-30 years in good health.

J is TRBJ2-7 and V is TRBV4-3, with TRBD2 matching 7 bases. The CDR3 is 15 amino acids. The germline CDR1 and CDR2 sequences are LGHNA and YSLEER. Germline trimming cut 1 base from V and 2 bases from J; bases unmatched to any gene: 5. Here the CDR3 reads CASSQGREGTYEQYF. The CDR3 region has the DNA TGCGCCAGCAGCCAAGGTAGGGAGGGAACCTACGAGCAGTACTTC.

Worth noting for this clonotype: One end of the junction fails to match germline, which may point to a read error. This sequence joins TRBV7-2 and TRBJ1-6; 9 bases agree with TRBD1. Germline V CDR1 and CDR2: SGHTA, FQGNSA. CDR3 length equals 17 residues. The CDR3 is CASRRTQGADYNSPLQF. As DNA, the CDR3 is TGTGCCAGCAGACGTACACAGGGGGCTGATTATAATTCACCCCTCCAATTT.

The chain joins TRBV7-2 to TRBJ1-5; D may be TRBD1 (6 bases). The ends were cut back, 1 base at V and 4 bases at J, with 14 bases in the middle. CDR1 SGHTA and CDR2 FQGNSA come from the germline V gene. This CDR3 is built from 16 residues. CDR3 residues: CASSLDVMQGNQPQHF. CDR3 coding DNA: TGTGCCAGCAGCTTAGACGTGATGCAGGGGAATCAGCCCCAGCATTTT.

The chain joins TRBV12-3 or TRBV12-4 to TRBJ1-1; D perhaps matches TRBD1 (5 bases). V lost 6 bases, J lost 4 bases, and 12 bases lay in between. The CDR3 contains 13 residues. CDR3 nucleotide sequence: TGTGCCAGCAGAACGACAGTTCTCACTGAAGCTTTCTTT. Translated: CASRTTVLTEAFF.

The chain couples TRBV6-5 to TRBJ2-1, with TRBD2 matching 9 bases. With 2 bases clipped from V and 0 bases from J, the junction kept 8 bases outside the gene matches. This CDR3 spans 18 amino acids. From germline, CDR1 is MNHEY and CDR2 SVGAGI. The chain's CDR3 is CASSYGPSGASSYNEQFF. CDR3 in DNA: TGTGCCAGCAGTTACGGTCCTAGCGGGGCCAGCTCCTACAATGAGCAGTTCTTC.